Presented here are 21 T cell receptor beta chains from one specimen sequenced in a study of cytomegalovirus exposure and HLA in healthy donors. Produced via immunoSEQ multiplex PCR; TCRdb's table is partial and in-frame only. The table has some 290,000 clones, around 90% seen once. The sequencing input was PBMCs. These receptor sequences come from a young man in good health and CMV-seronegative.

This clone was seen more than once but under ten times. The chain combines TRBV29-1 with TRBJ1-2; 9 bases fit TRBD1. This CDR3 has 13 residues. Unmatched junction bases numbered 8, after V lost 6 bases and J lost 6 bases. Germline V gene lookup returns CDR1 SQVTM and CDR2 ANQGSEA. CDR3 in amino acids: CSVGEQGAHGYTF. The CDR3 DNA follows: TGCAGCGTGGGTGAACAGGGGGCTCATGGCTACACCTTC.

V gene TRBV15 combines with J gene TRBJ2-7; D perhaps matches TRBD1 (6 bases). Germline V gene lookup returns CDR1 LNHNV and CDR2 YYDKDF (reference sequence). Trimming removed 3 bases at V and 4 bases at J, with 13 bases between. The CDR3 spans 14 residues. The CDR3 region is CATSRGAEVYEQYF. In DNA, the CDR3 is TGTGCCACCAGCAGGGGGGCGGAGGTTTACGAGCAGTACTTC.

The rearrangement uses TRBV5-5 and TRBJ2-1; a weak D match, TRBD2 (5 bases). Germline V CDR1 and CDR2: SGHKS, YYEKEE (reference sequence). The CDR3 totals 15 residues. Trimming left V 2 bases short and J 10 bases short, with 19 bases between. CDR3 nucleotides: TGTGCCAGCAGCTTAGAGGCTACTAGGCCGGTGGAGCAGTTCTTC. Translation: CASSLEATRPVEQFF. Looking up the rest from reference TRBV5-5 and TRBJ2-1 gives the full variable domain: DAGVTQSPTHLIKTRGQQVTLRCSPISGHKSVSWYQQVLGQGPQFIFQYYEKEERGRGNFPDRFSARQFPNYSSELNVNALLLGDSALYLCASSLEATRPVEQFFGPGTRLTVL.

The chain's CDR3 is CASSQGPLSDTQYF. CDR3 DNA: TGCGCCAGCAGCCAAGGGCCTTTGTCCGATACGCAGTATTTT. This chain joins TRBV4-1 and TRBJ2-3; D unclear. CDR3 length: 14 residues. Germline-derived CDR1 and CDR2 are MGHRA and YSYEKL. The ends were cut back, 1 base at V and 6 bases at J, with 11 bases in the middle.

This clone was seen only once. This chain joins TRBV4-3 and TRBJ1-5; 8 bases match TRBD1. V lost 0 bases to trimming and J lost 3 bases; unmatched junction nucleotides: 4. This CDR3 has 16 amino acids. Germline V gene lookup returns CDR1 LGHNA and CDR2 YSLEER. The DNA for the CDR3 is TGCGCCAGCAGCCAAGATCCGGACAGGGCCAATCAGCCCCAGCATTTT. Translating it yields CASSQDPDRANQPQHF.

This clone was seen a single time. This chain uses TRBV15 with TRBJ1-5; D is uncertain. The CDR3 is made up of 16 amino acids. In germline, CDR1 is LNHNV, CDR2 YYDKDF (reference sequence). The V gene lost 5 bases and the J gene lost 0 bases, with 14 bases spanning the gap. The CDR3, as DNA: TGTGCCACCAGCGGCTGGACTGGATTTAGCAATCAGCCCCAGCATTTT. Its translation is CATSGWTGFSNQPQHF.

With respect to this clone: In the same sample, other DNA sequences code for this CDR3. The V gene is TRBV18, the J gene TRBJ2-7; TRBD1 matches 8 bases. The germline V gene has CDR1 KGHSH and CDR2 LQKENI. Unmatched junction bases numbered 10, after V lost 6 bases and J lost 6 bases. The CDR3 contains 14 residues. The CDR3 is CASSPGQGAGEQYF. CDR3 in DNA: TGTGCCAGCTCCCCCGGACAGGGAGCCGGCGAGCAGTACTTC.

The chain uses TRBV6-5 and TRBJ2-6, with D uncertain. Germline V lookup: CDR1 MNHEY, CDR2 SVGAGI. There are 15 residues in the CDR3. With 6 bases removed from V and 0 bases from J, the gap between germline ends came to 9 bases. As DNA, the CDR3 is TGTGCCAGCAGCCCGCCGGTCTCTGGGGCCAACGTCCTGACTTTC. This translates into CASSPPVSGANVLTF.

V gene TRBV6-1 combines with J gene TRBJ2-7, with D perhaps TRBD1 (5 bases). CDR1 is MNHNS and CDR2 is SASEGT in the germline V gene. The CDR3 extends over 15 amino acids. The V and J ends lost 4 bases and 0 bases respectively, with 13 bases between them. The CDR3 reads CASSARQGVSYEQYF. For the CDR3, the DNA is TGTGCCAGCAGTGCTCGTCAGGGCGTCTCCTACGAGCAGTACTTC.

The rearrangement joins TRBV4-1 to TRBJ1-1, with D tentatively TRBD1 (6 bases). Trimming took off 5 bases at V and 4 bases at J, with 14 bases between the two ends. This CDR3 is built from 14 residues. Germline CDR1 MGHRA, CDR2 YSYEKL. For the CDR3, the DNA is TGCGCCAGCAGCTACAGGGACGAGGGCACTGAAGCTTTCTTT. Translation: CASSYRDEGTEAFF.

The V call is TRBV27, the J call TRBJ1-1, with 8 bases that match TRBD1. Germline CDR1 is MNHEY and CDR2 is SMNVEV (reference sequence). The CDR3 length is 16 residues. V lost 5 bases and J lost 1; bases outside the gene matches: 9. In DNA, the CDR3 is TGTGCCAGCAGTCCCACCGGGACAGGATGGAACACTGAAGCTTTCTTT. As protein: CASSPTGTGWNTEAFF.

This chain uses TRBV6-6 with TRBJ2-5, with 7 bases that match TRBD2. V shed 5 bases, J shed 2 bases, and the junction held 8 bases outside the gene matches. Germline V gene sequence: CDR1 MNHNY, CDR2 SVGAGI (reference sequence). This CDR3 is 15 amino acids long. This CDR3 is CASSQAGTIQETQYF. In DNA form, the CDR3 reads TGTGCCAGCAGTCAAGCCGGGACTATACAAGAGACCCAGTACTTC.

CDR3 DNA: TGTGCCAGTGAAGGGGAAGAGACCCAGTACTTC. Its translation is CASEGEETQYF. The genes are TRBV19 and TRBJ2-5, with D maybe TRBD1 (5 bases). Between the trimmed V and J ends, which lost 8 bases and 3 bases, there was a span of 7 bases. Per germline, CDR1 LNHDA and CDR2 SQIVND (reference sequence). The CDR3 loop spans 11 amino acids.

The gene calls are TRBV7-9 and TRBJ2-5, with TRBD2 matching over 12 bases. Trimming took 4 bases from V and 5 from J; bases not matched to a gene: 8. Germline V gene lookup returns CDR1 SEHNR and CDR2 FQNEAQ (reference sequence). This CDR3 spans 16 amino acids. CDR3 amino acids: CASSSMTSGGAETQYF. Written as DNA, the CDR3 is TGTGCCAGCAGCTCGATGACTAGCGGGGGAGCGGAGACCCAGTACTTC.

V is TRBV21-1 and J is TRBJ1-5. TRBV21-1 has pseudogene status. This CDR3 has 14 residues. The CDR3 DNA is TGTGCCAGCAGCAAACTGGGCGGAGGAGAGCCCCAGCATTTT. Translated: CASSKLGGGEPQHF.

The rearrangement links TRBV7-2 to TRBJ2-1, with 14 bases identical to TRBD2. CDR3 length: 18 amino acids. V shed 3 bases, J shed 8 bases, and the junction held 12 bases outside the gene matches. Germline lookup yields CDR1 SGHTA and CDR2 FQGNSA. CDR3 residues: CASSLGTSGGFRRDEQFF. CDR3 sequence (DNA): TGTGCCAGCAGCTTGGGGACTAGCGGGGGTTTCCGGAGGGATGAGCAGTTCTTC.

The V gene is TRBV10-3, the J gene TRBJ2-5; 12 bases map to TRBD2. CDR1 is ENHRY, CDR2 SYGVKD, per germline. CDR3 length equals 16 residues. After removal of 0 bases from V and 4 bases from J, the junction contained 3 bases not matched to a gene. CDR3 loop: CAISESKLAGGETQYF. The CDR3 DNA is TGTGCCATCAGTGAGTCGAAACTAGCGGGGGGAGAGACCCAGTACTTC.

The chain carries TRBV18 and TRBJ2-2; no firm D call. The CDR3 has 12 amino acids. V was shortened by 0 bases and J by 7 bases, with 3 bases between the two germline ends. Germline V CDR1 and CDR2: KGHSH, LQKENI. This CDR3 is CASSPPYGELFF. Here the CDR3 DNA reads TGTGCCAGCTCACCACCGTACGGGGAGCTGTTTTTT. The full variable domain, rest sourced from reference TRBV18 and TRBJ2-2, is NAGVMQNPRHLVRRRGQEARLRCSPMKGHSHVYWYRQLPEEGLKFMVYLQKENIIDESGMPKERFSAEFPKEGPSILRIQQVVRGDSAAYFCASSPPYGELFFGEGSRLTVL.

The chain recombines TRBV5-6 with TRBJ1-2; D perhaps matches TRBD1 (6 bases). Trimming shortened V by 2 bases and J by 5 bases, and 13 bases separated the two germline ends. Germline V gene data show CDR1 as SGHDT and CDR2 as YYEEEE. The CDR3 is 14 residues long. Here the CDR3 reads CASSLNTDRYGYTF. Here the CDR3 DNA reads TGTGCCAGCAGCTTAAACACGGACAGATATGGCTACACCTTC.

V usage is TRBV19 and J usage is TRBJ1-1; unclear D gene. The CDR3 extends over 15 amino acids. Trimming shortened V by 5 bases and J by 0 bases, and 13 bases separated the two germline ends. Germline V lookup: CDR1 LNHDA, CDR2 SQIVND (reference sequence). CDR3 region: CASSVRINLNTEAFF. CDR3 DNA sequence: TGTGCCAGTAGTGTCAGAATAAATTTGAACACTGAAGCTTTCTTT.

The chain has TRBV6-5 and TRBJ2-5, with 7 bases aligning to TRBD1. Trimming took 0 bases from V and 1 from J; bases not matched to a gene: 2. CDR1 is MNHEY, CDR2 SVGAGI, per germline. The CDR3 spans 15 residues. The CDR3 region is CASSYSDRSQETQYF. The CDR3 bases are TGTGCCAGCAGTTACTCGGACAGGTCCCAAGAGACCCAGTACTTC.